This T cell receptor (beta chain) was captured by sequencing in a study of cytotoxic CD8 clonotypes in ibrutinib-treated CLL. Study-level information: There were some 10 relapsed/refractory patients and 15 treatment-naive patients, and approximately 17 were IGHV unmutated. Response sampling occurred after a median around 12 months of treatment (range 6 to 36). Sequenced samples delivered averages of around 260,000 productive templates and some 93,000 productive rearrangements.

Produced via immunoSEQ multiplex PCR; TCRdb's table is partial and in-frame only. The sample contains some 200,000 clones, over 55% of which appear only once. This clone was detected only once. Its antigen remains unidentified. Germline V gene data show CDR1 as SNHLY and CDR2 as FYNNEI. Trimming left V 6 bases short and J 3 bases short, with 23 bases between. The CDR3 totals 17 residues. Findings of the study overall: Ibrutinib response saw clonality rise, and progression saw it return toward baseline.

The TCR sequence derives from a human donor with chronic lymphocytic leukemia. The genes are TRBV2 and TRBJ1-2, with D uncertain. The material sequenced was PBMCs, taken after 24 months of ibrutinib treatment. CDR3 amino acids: CASSTDPTGRKDYGYTF. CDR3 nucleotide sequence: TGTGCCAGCAGCACCGACCCGACGGGTAGGAAGGACTATGGCTACACCTTC.